This T cell receptor beta chain appears in the sequencing data of a study of blood T cell repertoires in COVID-19. Between the trimmed V and J ends, which lost 5 bases and 5 bases, there was a span of 10 bases. The germline gives CDR1 DFQATT, CDR2 SNEGSKA (reference sequence). The CDR3 consists of 11 residues. Some clones are missing from TCRdb's copy, which holds only in-frame ones; the method was immunoSEQ multiplex PCR. This table has approximately 70,000 clones, more than 90% appearing once. The sequence was obtained from a human donor with active COVID-19. The donor label of this sample is uncertain. This chain connects TRBV20-1 to TRBJ2-7, with D perhaps TRBD2 (6 bases). Sequenced: peripheral blood. As DNA, the CDR3 is TGCAGTGCTCCCGGACTAAACGAGCAGTACTTC. Translating it yields CSAPGLNEQYF.